A selection of T cell receptor beta chains follows, all from one sample in a study of read filtering for tumor transcriptome and immune sequencing. TCRdb redid the calling of the reads with MiXCR, one entry per CDR3 protein. The table has about 130,000 distinct CDR3 sequences, over 10% seen once; the top ten hold roughly 9.6%. The sample taken for sequencing was a population of CD138-negative cells sorted from bone marrow. Source of these receptors: a donor over 35 with multiple myeloma. Each CDR3 is given with its conserved first and last residue. Fields, in order: V gene, clone size, D gene, J gene, CDR3 protein, CDR3 DNA. A D gene is named only where the DNA matches it firmly. Clone size is given for some rows only: seen once, a few or many times, or a class if the clone is expanded.

V: TRBV7-9; size: many; D: .; J: TRBJ2-3; CDR3: CASSQGQGPTDTQYF; DNA: TGTGCCAGCAGCCAGGGGCAGGGTCCGACAGATACGCAGTATTTT
V: TRBV10-3; size: many; D: .; J: TRBJ1-1; CDR3: CAISEFGLGTEAFF; DNA: TGTGCCATCAGTGAGTTTGGGTTGGGCACTGAAGCTTTCTTT
V: TRBV27; size: .; D: .; J: TRBJ1-6; CDR3: CASRRVMGSPLYF; DNA: TGTGCCAGCAGGAGAGTAATGGGTTCACCCCTCTACTTT
V: TRBV5-6; size: many; D: TRBD2; J: TRBJ2-3; CDR3: CASSMGLAGGVADTQYF; DNA: TGTGCCAGCAGCATGGGACTAGCGGGAGGGGTGGCAGATACGCAGTATTTT
V: TRBV5-6; size: many; D: TRBD1; J: TRBJ2-7; CDR3: CASHWTGSSYEQYF; DNA: TGTGCCAGCCACTGGACAGGCAGCTCCTACGAGCAGTACTTC
V: TRBV28; size: .; D: .; J: TRBJ1-5; CDR3: CASTPGRISNQPQHF; DNA: TGTGCCAGCACCCCGGGGCGGATTAGCAATCAGCCCCAGCATTTT
V: TRBV6-5; size: many; D: .; J: TRBJ1-2; CDR3: CASSYSAGGNYGYTF; DNA: TGTGCCAGCAGTTACTCGGCGGGGGGTAACTATGGCTACACCTTC
V: TRBV28; size: few; D: .; J: TRBJ2-1; CDR3: CASSLDNGQFF; DNA: TGTGCCAGCAGTTTAGACAATGGGCAGTTCTTC
V: TRBV12-3/TRBV12-4; size: many; D: .; J: TRBJ2-1; CDR3: CASRGALDEQFF; DNA: TGTGCCAGCAGAGGCGCCCTTGATGAGCAGTTCTTC
V: TRBV7-9; size: many; D: .; J: TRBJ1-1; CDR3: CASSRKGSTEAFF; DNA: TGTGCCAGCAGCAGAAAGGGGAGCACTGAAGCTTTCTTT
V: TRBV7-9; size: many; D: TRBD2; J: TRBJ2-1; CDR3: CASSFGGGSYNEQFF; DNA: TGTGCCAGCAGCTTCGGGGGGGGGTCTTACAATGAGCAGTTCTTC
V: TRBV15; size: once; D: TRBD1; J: TRBJ2-2; CDR3: CSTRDSITGELFF; DNA: TGTTCCACAAGGGACAGTATCACCGGGGAGCTGTTTTTT
V: TRBV7-2; size: many; D: .; J: TRBJ2-3; CDR3: CASSLARADTQYF; DNA: TGTGCCAGCAGCTTAGCGCGAGCAGATACGCAGTATTTT
V: TRBV2; size: many; D: TRBD1; J: TRBJ2-3; CDR3: CASSEGIGTGATDTQYF; DNA: TGTGCCAGCAGTGAAGGTATTGGGACAGGGGCCACAGATACGCAGTATTTT
V: TRBV21-1; size: few; D: .; J: TRBJ1-5; CDR3: CASSKVLGYSNQPQHF; DNA: TGTGCCAGCAGCAAAGTCCTCGGCTATAGCAATCAGCCCCAGCATTTT
V: TRBV7-2; size: many; D: .; J: TRBJ2-1; CDR3: CASSLLGGSSYNEQFF; DNA: TGTGCCAGCAGCTTACTGGGGGGAAGCTCCTACAATGAGCAGTTCTTC
V: TRBV7-2; size: many; D: .; J: TRBJ2-1; CDR3: CASSLGGLGRIGGQFF; DNA: TGTGCCAGCAGCTTAGGCGGTCTGGGACGGATTGGCGGGCAGTTCTTC
V: TRBV29-1; size: many; D: .; J: TRBJ2-2; CDR3: CSSRDYVTGELFF; DNA: TGCAGCTCCAGAGATTACGTCACCGGGGAGCTGTTTTTT
V: TRBV5-1; size: .; D: TRBD1; J: TRBJ1-3; CDR3: CASSLQGARSGNTIYF; DNA: TGCGCCAGCAGCTTACAGGGGGCGCGCTCTGGAAACACCATATATTTT
V: TRBV12-3/TRBV12-4; size: many; D: TRBD1; J: TRBJ2-2; CDR3: CAGKKQGVRSGGELFF; DNA: TGTGCCGGTAAAAAACAGGGGGTCAGAAGTGGCGGGGAGCTGTTTTTT
V: TRBV29-1; size: few; D: .; J: TRBJ2-5; CDR3: CSAEPAETQYF; DNA: TGCAGCGCCGAACCGGCGGAGACCCAGTACTTC
V: TRBV12-3/TRBV12-4; size: .; D: TRBD2; J: TRBJ2-1; CDR3: CASSDGLAGTGNEQFF; DNA: TGTGCCAGCAGCGACGGACTAGCGGGAACCGGCAATGAGCAGTTCTTC
V: TRBV7-9; size: many; D: TRBD2; J: TRBJ2-2; CDR3: CASSLVSGLETGELFF; DNA: TGTGCCAGCAGCTTAGTTTCGGGACTAGAGACCGGGGAGCTGTTTTTT
V: TRBV20-1; size: many; D: TRBD2; J: TRBJ2-1; CDR3: CSASPGGGMDEQFF; DNA: TGCAGTGCTAGCCCGGGAGGCGGCATGGATGAGCAGTTCTTC
V: TRBV9; size: many; D: .; J: TRBJ1-1; CDR3: CASSRQPALNTEAFF; DNA: TGTGCCAGCAGCAGGCAGCCCGCCCTGAACACTGAAGCTTTCTTT
V: TRBV20-1; size: many; D: .; J: TRBJ1-1; CDR3: CSASGEGWSHTEAFF; DNA: TGCAGTGCTAGCGGGGAGGGTTGGAGTCACACTGAAGCTTTCTTT
V: TRBV20-1; size: many; D: TRBD1; J: TRBJ1-1; CDR3: CSARDSGQGTGTEAFF; DNA: TGCAGTGCTAGAGATTCCGGACAGGGGACGGGGACTGAAGCTTTCTTT
V: TRBV11-2; size: many; D: TRBD2; J: TRBJ2-3; CDR3: CASSRWGVAGGLPDTQYF; DNA: TGTGCCAGCAGCCGGTGGGGGGTAGCGGGAGGGCTACCAGATACGCAGTATTTT
V: TRBV6-2/TRBV6-3; size: many; D: .; J: TRBJ2-5; CDR3: CASSESGRGSETQYF; DNA: TGTGCCAGCAGTGAATCGGGGCGGGGTAGTGAGACCCAGTACTTC
V: TRBV5-1; size: few; D: .; J: TRBJ2-5; CDR3: CASSVNTQETQYF; DNA: TGCGCCAGCAGCGTCAACACTCAAGAGACCCAGTACTTC
V: TRBV6-2/TRBV6-3; size: .; D: .; J: TRBJ1-5; CDR3: CASRTGREPQHF; DNA: TGTGCCAGCAGGACTGGCAGGGAGCCCCAGCATTTT
V: TRBV29-1; size: .; D: .; J: TRBJ1-1; CDR3: CNGGGQNTEAFF; DNA: TGCAATGGGGGGGGGCAGAACACTGAAGCTTTCTTT
V: TRBV6-1; size: many; D: .; J: TRBJ1-4; CDR3: CASSDRDQNEKLFF; DNA: TGTGCCAGCAGTGACCGGGACCAAAATGAAAAACTGTTTTTT
V: TRBV7-9; size: .; D: .; J: TRBJ2-5; CDR3: CASSLASSRVTQETQYF; DNA: TGTGCCAGCAGCTTAGCGTCGTCTAGGGTTACACAAGAGACCCAGTACTTC
V: TRBV18; size: many; D: .; J: TRBJ2-7; CDR3: CASSSDRSYEQYF; DNA: TGTGCCAGCTCTTCCGACAGGTCCTACGAGCAGTACTTC
V: TRBV29-1; size: many; D: TRBD2; J: TRBJ2-1; CDR3: CSVAGLAGAGNEQFF; DNA: TGCAGCGTTGCGGGACTAGCGGGAGCGGGGAATGAGCAGTTCTTC
V: TRBV23-1; size: few; D: .; J: TRBJ2-3; CDR3: CASSQSVGVQDTQYF; DNA: TGCGCCAGCAGTCAATCGGTGGGGGTACAAGATACGCAGTATTTT
V: TRBV6-2/TRBV6-3; size: few; D: TRBD1; J: TRBJ1-1; CDR3: CASIPSGQGGKTEAFF; DNA: TGTGCCAGCATCCCATCGGGACAGGGAGGGAAGACTGAAGCTTTCTTT
V: TRBV6-1; size: .; D: .; J: TRBJ2-1; CDR3: CASSEPGYNEQFF; DNA: TGTGCCAGCAGTGAACCAGGTTACAATGAGCAGTTCTTC
V: TRBV4-2; size: many; D: TRBD2; J: TRBJ2-1; CDR3: CASSQEPRGSTYNEQFF; DNA: TGTGCCAGCAGCCAAGAACCACGCGGGAGTACTTACAATGAGCAGTTCTTC
V: TRBV7-3; size: many; D: .; J: TRBJ2-2; CDR3: CASAESNTGELFF; DNA: TGTGCCAGCGCGGAGTCGAACACCGGGGAGCTGTTTTTT
V: TRBV7-8; size: many; D: TRBD1; J: TRBJ1-5; CDR3: CASSLEGGQRRNQPQHF; DNA: TGTGCCAGCAGCTTAGAGGGGGGACAGCGACGCAATCAGCCCCAGCATTTT
V: TRBV24-1; size: many; D: TRBD2; J: TRBJ2-1; CDR3: CATSDSGSGRSDEQFF; DNA: TGTGCCACCAGTGATTCGGGTAGCGGGAGGTCTGATGAGCAGTTCTTC
V: TRBV19; size: few; D: TRBD1; J: TRBJ1-1; CDR3: CASSMRTGGSTEAFF; DNA: TGTGCCAGTAGTATGAGGACAGGCGGAAGCACTGAAGCTTTCTTT
V: TRBV6-5; size: many; D: TRBD1; J: TRBJ2-3; CDR3: CASSYGQGAGTQYF; DNA: TGTGCCAGCAGTTACGGGCAGGGGGCCGGAACGCAGTATTTT
V: TRBV7-2; size: many; D: .; J: TRBJ2-3; CDR3: CASSLRKGTDTQYF; DNA: TGTGCCAGCAGCCTTAGAAAGGGCACAGATACGCAGTATTTT
V: TRBV5-1; size: many; D: TRBD2; J: TRBJ2-1; CDR3: CASSLVAGVNEQFF; DNA: TGCGCCAGCAGCTTGGTAGCGGGAGTCAATGAGCAGTTCTTC
V: TRBV12-3/TRBV12-4; size: many; D: TRBD1; J: TRBJ1-2; CDR3: CASSSGTGPLERGYTF; DNA: TGTGCCAGCAGTTCGGGGACAGGGCCCCTTGAGAGGGGCTACACCTTC
V: TRBV10-2; size: many; D: .; J: TRBJ2-1; CDR3: CASSDGNLYNEQFF; DNA: TGCGCCAGCAGTGACGGGAACCTCTACAATGAGCAGTTCTTC
V: TRBV6-5; size: .; D: .; J: TRBJ1-4; CDR3: CASSYDSEKLFF; DNA: TGTGCCAGCAGTTACGACAGTGAAAAACTGTTTTTT